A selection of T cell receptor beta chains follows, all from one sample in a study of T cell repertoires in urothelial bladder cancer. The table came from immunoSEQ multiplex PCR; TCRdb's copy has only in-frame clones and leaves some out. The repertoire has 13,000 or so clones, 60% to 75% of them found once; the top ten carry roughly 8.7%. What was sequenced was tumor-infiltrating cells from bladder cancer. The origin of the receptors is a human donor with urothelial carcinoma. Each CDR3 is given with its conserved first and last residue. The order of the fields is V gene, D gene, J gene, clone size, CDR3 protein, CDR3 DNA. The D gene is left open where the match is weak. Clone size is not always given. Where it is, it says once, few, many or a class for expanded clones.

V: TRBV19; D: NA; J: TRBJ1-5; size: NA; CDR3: CASSISFGVNIQPQHF; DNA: TGTGCCAGTAGTATTAGTTTTGGGGTTAATATACAGCCCCAGCATTTT
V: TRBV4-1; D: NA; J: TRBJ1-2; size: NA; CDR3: CASSQVHQGWEGYTF; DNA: TGCGCCAGCAGCCAAGTACACCAGGGGTGGGAGGGCTACACCTTC
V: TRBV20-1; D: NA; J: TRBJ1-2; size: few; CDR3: CSANGPYGYTF; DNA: TGCAGTGCTAATGGACCCTATGGCTACACCTTC
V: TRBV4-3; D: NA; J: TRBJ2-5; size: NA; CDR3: CASSQSGFGETQYF; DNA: TGCGCCAGCAGCCAATCCGGGTTCGGGGAGACCCAGTACTTC
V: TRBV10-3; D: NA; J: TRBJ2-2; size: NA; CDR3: CAIRDRQGGPAGELFF; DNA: TGTGCCATCAGAGACCGCCAAGGGGGGCCGGCCGGGGAGCTGTTTTTT
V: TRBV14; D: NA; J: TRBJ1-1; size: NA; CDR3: CASSQYQGWTEAFF; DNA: TGTGCCAGCAGCCAATACCAGGGGTGGACTGAAGCTTTCTTT
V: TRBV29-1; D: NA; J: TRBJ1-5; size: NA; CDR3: CSVREGFYQPQHF; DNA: TGCAGCGTGAGGGAAGGTTTTTATCAGCCCCAGCATTTT
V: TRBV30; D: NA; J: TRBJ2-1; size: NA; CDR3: CAWSDGVGSYNEQFF; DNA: TGTGCCTGGAGTGATGGTGTAGGCTCCTACAATGAGCAGTTCTTC
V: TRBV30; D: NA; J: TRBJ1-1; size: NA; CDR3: CAWSVRSLGAFF; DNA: TGTGCCTGGAGTGTACGGAGCCTAGGAGCTTTCTTT
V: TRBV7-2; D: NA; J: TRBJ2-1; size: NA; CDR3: CASSLARASRWVQFF; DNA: TGTGCCAGCAGCTTAGCGCGGGCCTCCCGGTGGGTGCAGTTCTTC
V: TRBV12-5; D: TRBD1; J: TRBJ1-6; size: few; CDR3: CASGLWTGDDNSPLHF; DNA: TGTGCTAGTGGTTTGTGGACAGGGGACGATAATTCACCCCTCCACTTT
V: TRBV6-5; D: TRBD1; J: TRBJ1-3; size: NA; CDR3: CASSRQGAGGNTIYF; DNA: TGTGCCAGCAGTCGACAGGGGGCGGGTGGAAACACCATATATTTT
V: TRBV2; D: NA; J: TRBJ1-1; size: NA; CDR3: CASRENMPGKAFF; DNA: TGTGCCAGCAGGGAAAATATGCCAGGGAAGGCTTTCTTT
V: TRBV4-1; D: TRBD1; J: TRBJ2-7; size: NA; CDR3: CASSQDRTGSEEQYF; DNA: TGCGCCAGCAGCCAAGATAGGACAGGGTCGGAGGAGCAGTACTTC
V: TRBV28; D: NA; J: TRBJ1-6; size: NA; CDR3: CATRPKLHSYNSPLHF; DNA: TGTGCCACCCGCCCCAAACTCCACTCCTATAATTCACCCCTCCACTTT
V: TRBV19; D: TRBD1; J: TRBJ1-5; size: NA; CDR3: CASSITGGSNQPQHF; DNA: TGTGCCAGTAGTATTACAGGGGGTAGCAATCAGCCCCAGCATTTT
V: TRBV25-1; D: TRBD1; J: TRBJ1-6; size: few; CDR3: CASKGQGNSPLHF; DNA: TGTGCCAGCAAGGGACAGGGGAACTCACCCCTCCACTTT
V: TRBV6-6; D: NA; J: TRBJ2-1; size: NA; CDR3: CASSYGRHNEQFF; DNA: TGTGCCAGCAGTTACGGGAGGCACAATGAGCAGTTCTTC
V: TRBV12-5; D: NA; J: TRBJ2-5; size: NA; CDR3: CASGLHGAEETQYF; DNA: TGTGCTAGTGGTTTGCACGGGGCGGAAGAGACCCAGTACTTC
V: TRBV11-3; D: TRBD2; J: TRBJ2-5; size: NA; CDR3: CASSSGTSAFSEETQYF; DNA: TGTGCCAGCAGTTCCGGGACTAGCGCCTTTTCTGAAGAGACCCAGTACTTC
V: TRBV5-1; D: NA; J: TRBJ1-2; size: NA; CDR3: CASSLGGYPASNYGYTF; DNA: TGCGCCAGCAGCTTGGGAGGGTACCCCGCCTCTAACTATGGCTACACCTTC
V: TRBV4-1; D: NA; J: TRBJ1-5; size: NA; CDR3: CASSQVGTYYSNQPQHF; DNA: TGCGCCAGCAGCCAAGTCGGGACATATTATAGCAATCAGCCCCAGCATTTT
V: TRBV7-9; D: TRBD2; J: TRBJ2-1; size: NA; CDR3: CASSPGGGAVEQFF; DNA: TGTGCCAGCAGCCCAGGCGGGGGGGCGGTTGAGCAGTTCTTC
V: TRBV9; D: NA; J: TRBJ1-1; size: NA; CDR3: CASSVTTDTHTEAFF; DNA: TGTGCCAGCAGCGTGACGACAGACACGCACACTGAAGCTTTCTTT
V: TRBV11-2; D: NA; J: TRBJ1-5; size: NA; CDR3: CASSLDQGLPQHF; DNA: TGTGCCAGCAGCTTAGACCAGGGACTCCCCCAGCATTTT
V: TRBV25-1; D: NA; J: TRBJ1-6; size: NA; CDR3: CASSESTGTISNSPLHF; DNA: TGTGCCAGCAGTGAATCCACAGGGACGATTTCTAATTCACCCCTCCACTTT
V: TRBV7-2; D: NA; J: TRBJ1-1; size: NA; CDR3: CASSLHTEAFF; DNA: TGTGCCAGCAGCCTACACACTGAAGCTTTCTTT
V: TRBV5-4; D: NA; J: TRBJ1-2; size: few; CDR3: CASSLPHGYTF; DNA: TGTGCCAGCAGCTTGCCCCATGGCTACACCTTC
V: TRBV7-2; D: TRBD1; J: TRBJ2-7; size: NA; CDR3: CASSPAGTGAYEQYF; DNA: TGTGCCAGCAGCCCAGCAGGGACAGGGGCCTACGAGCAGTACTTC
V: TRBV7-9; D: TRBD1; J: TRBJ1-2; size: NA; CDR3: CASTPTGPNYGYTF; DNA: TGTGCCAGCACCCCGACAGGGCCTAACTATGGCTACACCTTC
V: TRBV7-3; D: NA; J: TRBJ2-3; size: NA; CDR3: CASSLRHGVGDTQYF; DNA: TGTGCCAGCAGCTTAAGGCATGGGGTGGGGGATACGCAGTATTTT
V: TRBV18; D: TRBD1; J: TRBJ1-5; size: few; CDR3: CASSPTPGQGVQPQHF; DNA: TGTGCCAGCTCACCGACACCGGGACAGGGGGTACAGCCCCAGCATTTT
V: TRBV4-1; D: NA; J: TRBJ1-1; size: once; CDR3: CASSQDWGGSTEAFF; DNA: TGCGCCAGCAGCCAAGATTGGGGAGGGAGCACTGAAGCTTTCTTT
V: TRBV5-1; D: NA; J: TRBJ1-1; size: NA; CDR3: CASSLEVRGRTEAFF; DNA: TGCGCCAGCAGCTTGGAAGTCAGGGGCCGAACTGAAGCTTTCTTT
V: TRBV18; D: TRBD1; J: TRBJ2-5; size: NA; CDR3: CASSPATGGRETQYF; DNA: TGTGCCAGCTCACCCGCTACAGGGGGCCGGGAGACCCAGTACTTC
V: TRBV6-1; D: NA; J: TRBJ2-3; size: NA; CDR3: CASSEVGGGKTDTQYF; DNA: TGTGCCAGCAGTGAGGTTGGTGGGGGTAAGACAGATACGCAGTATTTT
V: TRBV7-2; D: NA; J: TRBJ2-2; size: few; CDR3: CASSTTRTNTGELFF; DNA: TGTGCCAGCAGTACGACCAGAACGAACACCGGGGAGCTGTTTTTT
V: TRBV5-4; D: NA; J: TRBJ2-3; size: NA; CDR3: CASSYSTDTQYF; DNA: TGTGCCAGCAGTTATTCCACAGATACGCAGTATTTT
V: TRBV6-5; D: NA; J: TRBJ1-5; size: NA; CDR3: CASSYDGDNQPQHF; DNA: TGTGCCAGCAGCTACGACGGCGATAATCAGCCCCAGCATTTT
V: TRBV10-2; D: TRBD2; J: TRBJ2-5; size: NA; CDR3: CASGAGGETQYF; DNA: TGCGCCAGCGGCGCGGGGGGAGAGACCCAGTACTTC